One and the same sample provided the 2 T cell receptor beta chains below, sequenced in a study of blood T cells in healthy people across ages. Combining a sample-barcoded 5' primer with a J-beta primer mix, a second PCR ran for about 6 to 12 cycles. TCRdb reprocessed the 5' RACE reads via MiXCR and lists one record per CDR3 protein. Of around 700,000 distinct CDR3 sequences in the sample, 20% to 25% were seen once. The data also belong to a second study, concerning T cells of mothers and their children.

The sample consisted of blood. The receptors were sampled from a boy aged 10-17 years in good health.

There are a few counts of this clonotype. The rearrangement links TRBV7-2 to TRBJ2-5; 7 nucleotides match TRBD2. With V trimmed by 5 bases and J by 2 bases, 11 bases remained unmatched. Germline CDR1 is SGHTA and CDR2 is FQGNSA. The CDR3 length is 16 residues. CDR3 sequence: CASSPAGLPTQETQYF. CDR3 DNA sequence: TGTGCCAGCAGCCCAGCGGGACTACCTACACAAGAGACCCAGTACTTC.

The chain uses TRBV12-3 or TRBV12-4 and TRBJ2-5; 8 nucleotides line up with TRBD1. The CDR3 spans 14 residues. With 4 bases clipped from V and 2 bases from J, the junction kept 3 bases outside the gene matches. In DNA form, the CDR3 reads TGTGCCAGCAGTTGGTGGGACAGGCAAGAGACCCAGTACTTC. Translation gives CASSWWDRQETQYF.